The present T cell receptor (beta chain) was sequenced within a study of identical twins. Germline CDR1 is DFQATT and CDR2 is SNEGSKA (reference sequence). The V gene end was trimmed by 3 bases and the J gene end by 8 bases; junction bases not matched to a gene: 13. The CDR3 loop spans 15 amino acids. On this clonotype: What it recognizes is unknown.

Study-wide results and caveats: Within cord blood, abundant beta clonotypes carried fewer insertions, but memory repertoires showed no such trend.

After template switching added a universal primer site, the resulting cDNA carried unique molecular identifiers. Via MiXCR, TCRdb re-called the 5' RACE reads, giving one row per CDR3 protein. The profile shows hundreds of thousands of distinct CDR3 sequences, 20% to 25% of them singletons. These sequences were also reported in another study, on T cells expressing NK-cell markers.

Sequenced: CD4+ T cells sorted from blood. The rearrangement uses TRBV20-1 and TRBJ2-3; the match to TRBD2 covers 8 bases. The TCR comes from a woman under 30 in good health. CDR3 in amino acids: CSARGLGSGGFTQYF. CDR3 in DNA: TGCAGTGCTAGGGGCTTAGGAAGCGGGGGATTTACGCAGTATTTT.